Below, 20 T cell receptor beta chains from the same sample are listed, as sequenced in a study of T cells in women clearing cervical HPV infection. Here immunoSEQ multiplex PCR was the method, and the copy in TCRdb shows in-frame clones only, minus some. Here the sample table reports 30,000 to 35,000 clones. The sample taken for sequencing was blood buffy coat. The receptor source for this set is a woman aged 18-70 years with a cervical HPV16 infection that either progressed to CIN3+ or cleared (not recorded which).

Regarding this clone: One end of the junction is discordant with germline, which a read error may explain. The CDR3 extends 3 residues past the end of the read, so its final part is completed from the germline J gene. The chain uses TRBV4-2 and TRBJ2-4, with 8 positions matching TRBD1. Germline V lookup: CDR1 LGHNA, CDR2 YNFKEQ. The CDR3 has 16 residues. CDR3 sequence reads: CASSQDVQGAVNIQYF. The sequenced CDR3 bases are TGCGCCAGCAGCCAAGATGTGCAGGGGGCGGTAAACATT.

The CDR3 DNA, read in part, is TGTGCCAGCAGTTTAAGACACTTGAACACCGGGGAG. Translation gives CASSLRHLNTGE. The entire CDR3 protein is CASSLRHLNTGELFF. The chain uses TRBV12-3 or TRBV12-4 and TRBJ2-2; D not certain. Sequencing ends 3 residues short of the CDR3 end; the germline J gene provides the rest. The CDR3 is made up of 15 amino acids. Deletions cut 2 bases from V and 1 base from J, with 8 bases between.

Concerning this clone: Read data end 3 residues before the CDR3 end; the end is taken from the germline J gene. This chain connects TRBV6-1 to TRBJ1-5, with TRBD1 matching 7 bases. Germline assignment: CDR1 MNHNS and CDR2 SASEGT. Trimming at V came to 6 bases and at J to 3 bases, leaving 5 bases not matched to a gene. CDR3 length: 14 residues. Incomplete CDR3 DNA: TGTGCCAGCAGCGAACAGGGGAACAATCAGCCC. This encodes CASSEQGNNQP. The full-length CDR3 reads as CASSEQGNNQPQHF.

Comment on this clone: The read terminates 3 residues before the CDR3 end, so the remaining end is supplied by the germline J gene. This chain links TRBV5-1 with TRBJ2-7, with a tentative D call TRBD1 (7 bases). Trimming cost V 4 bases and J 4 bases, with 18 bases left between them. The CDR3 sequence is 15 residues long. Germline V gene lookup returns CDR1 SGHRS and CDR2 YFSETQ. CDR3 DNA (partial): TGCGCCAGCAGCCAGGGGGGCAGGGGATTGTACGAG. The encoded protein is CASSQGGRGLYE. Given in full, the CDR3 is CASSQGGRGLYEQYF.

On this clone itself: The read ends 3 residues before the CDR3 terminus; that terminus is restored from the germline J gene. The chain carries TRBV19 and TRBJ2-2; D is possibly TRBD1 (5 bases). V was shortened by 7 bases and J by 2 bases, with 11 bases between the two germline ends. The CDR3 runs to 14 residues. From germline, CDR1 is LNHDA and CDR2 SQIVND (reference sequence). The CDR3 loop reads CASKFQGNTGELFF. The DNA read from the CDR3 is TGTGCCAGTAAGTTCCAGGGAAACACCGGGGAG.

As for this clone: The read terminates 3 residues ahead of where the CDR3 ends, so the germline J gene completes it. The chain joins TRBV9 to TRBJ2-3; D not resolved. Germline V lookup: CDR1 SGDLS, CDR2 YYNGEE. The V end lost 0 bases, the J end lost 6 bases, and 8 bases lay between the germline ends. The CDR3 contains 13 residues. The CDR3 bases that were read are TGTGCCAGCAGCGTAGACCTAACCGATACG. Encoded protein: CASSVDLTDT. In full, the CDR3 reads CASSVDLTDTQYF.

Concerning this clone itself: The read halts 3 residues ahead of the CDR3 end, with the missing end drawn from the germline J gene. V and J are TRBV11-2 and TRBJ2-1; 10 bases are a match to TRBD2. Germline loops: CDR1 SGHAT, CDR2 FQNNGV. The CDR3 extends over 14 amino acids. V lost 4 bases, J lost 9 bases, and 6 bases stayed unmatched. The CDR3 DNA, read in part, is TGTGCCAGCAGCTCAAAGCGGGGGGGGCTTGAG. Amino acid sequence: CASSSKRGGLE. The whole CDR3 is CASSSKRGGLEQFF.

As concerns this clone: The read terminates 3 residues ahead of where the CDR3 ends, so the germline J gene completes it. J is TRBJ2-5 and V is TRBV19; TRBD1 aligns across 10 bases. Germline V CDR1 and CDR2: LNHDA, SQIVND (reference sequence). The CDR3 has 16 amino acids. V lost 4 bases, J lost 5 bases, and 10 bases stayed unmatched. CDR3 loop: CASSTGGTGAPETQYF. The covered CDR3 bases are TGTGCCAGTAGTACAGGGGGGACAGGGGCTCCCGAGACC.

Of note for this clone: The observed sequence ends 3 residues before the CDR3 terminus, with the missing tail filled in from the germline J gene. Other DNA sequences in this sample translate to the same CDR3. The V gene is TRBV20-1, the J gene TRBJ1-1; D uncertain. The CDR3 spans 12 residues. Trimming took off 4 bases at V and 1 base at J, with 7 bases between the two ends. Germline CDR1 reads DFQATT; CDR2 reads SNEGSKA (reference sequence). The covered CDR3 bases are TGCAGTGCTATTCGAGGGAACACTGAA. Translation gives CSAIRGNTE. The full CDR3 sequence reads CSAIRGNTEAFF.

Notes on this clone: Sequencing ends 3 residues short of the CDR3 end; the germline J gene provides the rest. The chain carries TRBV5-1 and TRBJ2-7; TRBD2 might be the D (6 bases). This CDR3 comprises 13 residues. Trimming removed 4 bases at V and 4 bases at J, with 12 bases between. Germline loops: CDR1 SGHRS, CDR2 YFSETQ. CDR3 DNA (partial): TGCGCCAGCAGCCCGGGGGATGGGTACGAG. Protein: CASSPGDGYE. The whole CDR3 reads CASSPGDGYEQYF. The entire variable domain, with the rest obtained from reference TRBV5-1 and TRBJ2-7, is as follows: KAGVTQTPRYLIKTRGQQVTLSCSPISGHRSVSWYQQTPGQGLQFLFEYFSETQRNKGNFPGRFSGRQFSNSRSEMNVSTLELGDSALYLCASSPGDGYEQYFGPGTRLTVT.

Worth noting for this clone: The CDR3 is cut off 3 residues early in the read; its end comes from the germline J gene. The rearrangement links TRBV5-4 to TRBJ1-1; tentatively, D is TRBD1 (6 bases). Trimming pared 4 bases from V and 1 base from J, leaving 11 bases between. CDR3 length: 14 amino acids. The germline V gene has CDR1 SGHNT and CDR2 YYREEE (reference sequence). CDR3 in amino acids: CASSPDRKNTEAFF. The covered CDR3 bases are TGTGCCAGCAGCCCCGACAGGAAGAACACTGAA. Based on the CDR3 plus reference TRBV5-4 and TRBJ1-1, the full variable domain is ETGVTQSPTHLIKTRGQQVTLRCSSQSGHNTVSWYQQALGQGPQFIFQYYREEENGRGNFPPRFSGLQFPNYSSELNVNALELDDSALYLCASSPDRKNTEAFFGQGTRLTVV.

As for this clone: The CDR3 is cut off 3 residues early in the read; its end comes from the germline J gene. This sequence joins TRBV7-9 and TRBJ1-2; D unclear. CDR3 length: 14 residues. The germline V gene encodes CDR1 SEHNR and CDR2 FQNEAQ (reference sequence). The sequenced CDR3 bases are TGTGCCAGCAAAACTAGCGGGAGTTACAATGAC. This gives the protein CASKTSGSYND. The whole CDR3 protein reads CASKTSGSYNDYTF.

With respect to this clone: The CDR3 end lies 3 residues beyond the end of the read and is filled in from the germline J gene. The chain carries TRBV7-9 and TRBJ2-7, with TRBD2 matching over 11 bases. V shed 5 bases and J 1 base; nucleotides not matched to a gene: 4. The CDR3 has 15 residues. The germline V gene has CDR1 SEHNR and CDR2 FQNEAQ (reference sequence). The CDR3 loop reads CASSGLAGGSYEQYF. Incomplete CDR3 DNA: TGTGCCAGCAGCGGGCTAGCGGGGGGTTCCTACGAG.

A note on this clone: The CDR3 end is not reached by the read, which stops 3 residues before it; the germline J gene fills it in. This chain connects TRBV7-7 to TRBJ2-3; 13 bases map to TRBD2. CDR3 length: 16 amino acids. CDR1 is SSHAT and CDR2 is FNYEAQ in the germline V gene (reference sequence). With V trimmed by 4 bases and J by 2 bases, 3 bases remained unmatched. The CDR3 protein is CASSSGLAGNTDTQYF. CDR3 DNA (partial): TGTGCCAGCAGCTCGGGACTAGCGGGGAACACAGATACG.

For this clone: From the germline J gene comes the end of the CDR3, since the read stops 3 residues before it. J is TRBJ2-2 and V is TRBV5-1; a weak D match, TRBD2 (6 bases). V was pared by 0 bases and J by 3 bases, with 9 bases between. Germline loops: CDR1 SGHRS, CDR2 YFSETQ. The CDR3 loop spans 15 amino acids. The CDR3 DNA, read in part, is TGCGCCAGCAGCTTGGGTAGCGGAGACACCGGGGAG. Translated, it gives CASSLGSGDTGE. The whole CDR3 sequence is CASSLGSGDTGELFF.

To note about this clone: Read sequence stops 3 residues before the CDR3 end, and the germline J gene provides the missing end. V usage is TRBV6-2 or TRBV6-3 and J usage is TRBJ1-1, with a weak D call TRBD1 (5 bases). The germline V gene encodes CDR1 MNHEY and CDR2 SVGEGT. V was clipped by 4 bases and J by 0 bases, with 15 bases between them. CDR3 length: 16 residues. This CDR3 is CASSSLAHRLNTEAFF. The sequenced CDR3 bases are TGTGCCAGCAGTTCGTTAGCCCACAGGCTGAACACTGAA.

For this clone: The CDR3 is cut off 3 residues early in the read; its end comes from the germline J gene. The chain combines TRBV19 with TRBJ1-2, with D possibly TRBD1 on 6 matching bases. Looked up from germline, CDR1 is LNHDA and CDR2 is SQIVND (reference sequence). CDR3 length: 13 amino acids. Here the CDR3 reads CASSRGQGYDYTF. The covered CDR3 bases are TGTGCCAGTAGTAGAGGCCAGGGGTACGAC. The complete variable domain, with remaining parts taken from reference TRBV19 and TRBJ1-2, reads DGGITQSPKYLFRKEGQNVTLSCEQNLNHDAMYWYRQDPGQGLRLIYYSQIVNDFQKGDIAEGYSVSREKKESFPLTVTSAQKNPTAFYLCASSRGQGYDYTFGSGTRLTVV.

As regards this clone: The CDR3 is cut off 3 residues early in the read; its end comes from the germline J gene. V and J are TRBV20-1 and TRBJ2-3; a weak D match, TRBD2 (5 bases). The germline gives CDR1 DFQATT, CDR2 SNEGSKA (reference sequence). The CDR3 covers 14 residues. V was pared by 3 bases and J by 1 base, with 11 bases between. This CDR3 is CSARVGAGTDTQYF. The sequenced CDR3 bases are TGCAGTGCTAGGGTGGGAGCGGGCACAGATACG.

Worth noting for this clone: The read comes to an end 3 residues before the CDR3 does, leaving the germline J gene to fill in the end. The chain couples TRBV11-2 to TRBJ2-3, with D maybe TRBD2 (5 bases). Trimming took off 5 bases at V and 3 bases at J, with 9 bases between the two ends. The CDR3 extends over 13 amino acids. Germline V gives CDR1 SGHAT, CDR2 FQNNGV. This CDR3 is CASSPGLTDTQYF. The CDR3 bases that were read are TGTGCCAGCAGCCCAGGACTTACAGATACG. The full variable domain, with the rest looked up from reference TRBV11-2 and TRBJ2-3, is EAGVAQSPRYKIIEKRQSVAFWCNPISGHATLYWYQQILGQGPKLLIQFQNNGVVDDSQLPKDRFSAERLKGVDSTLKIQPAKLEDSAVYLCASSPGLTDTQYFGPGTRLTVL.

As regards this clone: With the read ending 3 residues before the CDR3 end, the germline J gene is used to fill in that end. The rearrangement joins TRBV7-9 to TRBJ2-2; D not certain. The CDR3 has 13 amino acids. Germline values: CDR1 SEHNR, CDR2 FQNEAQ (reference sequence). The ends were cut back, 0 bases at V and 4 bases at J, with 3 bases in the middle. The CDR3 region is CASSLAATGELFF. The sequenced part of the CDR3 DNA is TGTGCCAGCAGCTTAGCGGCCACCGGGGAG.